The clone carrying this T cell receptor (beta chain) was observed a few times. Germline V gives CDR1 MGHRA, CDR2 YSYEKL. The germline V and J ends were trimmed by 3 bases and 2 bases, with 14 bases remaining between them. The CDR3 sequence is 15 residues long. Molecular barcoding with unique molecular identifiers was used for the TCRbeta library. Each CDR3 protein is one row after TCRdb ran MiXCR on the PCR reads. The sample lists hundreds of thousands of distinct CDR3 sequences, around 20% occurring once. The data originate from a study of T-cell reconstitution after alpha-beta-depleted transplantation in children.

The chain joins TRBV4-1 to TRBJ2-7; D not resolved. Sample: PBMCs from the stem cell graft donor, taken from the stem cell graft. This sequence was found in a human donor who donated a stem cell graft to a child with acute lymphoblastic leukemia. In DNA, the CDR3 is TGCGCCAGCAGCCAGGATCACACTTTTACCTACGAGCAGTACTTC. Its translation is CASSQDHTFTYEQYF.